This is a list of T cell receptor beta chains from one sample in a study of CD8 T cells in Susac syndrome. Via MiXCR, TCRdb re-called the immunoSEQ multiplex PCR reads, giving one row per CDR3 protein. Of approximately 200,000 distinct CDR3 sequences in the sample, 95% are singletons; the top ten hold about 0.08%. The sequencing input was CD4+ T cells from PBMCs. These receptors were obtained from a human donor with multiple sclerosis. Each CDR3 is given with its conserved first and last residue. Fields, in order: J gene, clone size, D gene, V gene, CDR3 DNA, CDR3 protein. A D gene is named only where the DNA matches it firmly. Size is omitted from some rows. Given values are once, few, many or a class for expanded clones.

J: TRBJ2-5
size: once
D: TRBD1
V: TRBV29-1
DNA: TGCAGCGTTGGACAGGGGCTTTCCCCACAAGAGACCCAGTACTTC
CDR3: CSVGQGLSPQETQYF

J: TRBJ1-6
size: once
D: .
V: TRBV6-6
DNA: TGTGCCAGCAGTTTACCCGTAGGGCGCGATTCACCCCTCCACTTT
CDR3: CASSLPVGRDSPLHF

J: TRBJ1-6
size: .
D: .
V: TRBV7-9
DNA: TGTGCCAGCAGCTTAGGAAATAGGGTGGACTCACCCCTCCACTTT
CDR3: CASSLGNRVDSPLHF

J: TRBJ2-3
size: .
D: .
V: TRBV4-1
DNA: TGCGCCAGCAGCCATGGCTCGGGGCCATCGAATACGCAGTATTTT
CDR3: CASSHGSGPSNTQYF

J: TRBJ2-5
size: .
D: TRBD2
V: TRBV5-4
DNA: TGTGCCAGCAGCTTGGGCCCTCGGGGGGGCCAAGAGACCCAGTACTTC
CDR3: CASSLGPRGGQETQYF

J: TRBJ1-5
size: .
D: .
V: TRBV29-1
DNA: TGCAGCGTTTCTGACTTGGATCAGCCCCAGCATTTT
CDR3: CSVSDLDQPQHF

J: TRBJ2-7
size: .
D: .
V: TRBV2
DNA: TGTGCCAGCAGTCCTCAGCGGGAGCAGTACTTC
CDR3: CASSPQREQYF

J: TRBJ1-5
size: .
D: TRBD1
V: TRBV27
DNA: TGTGCCAGCAGTTTAAAGCAGGGGGTTAGCAATCAGCCCCAGCATTTT
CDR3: CASSLKQGVSNQPQHF

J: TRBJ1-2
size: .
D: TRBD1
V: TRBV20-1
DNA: TGCAGTGCCGTAACAGGGGGCGCGTTTCATTATGGCTACACCTTC
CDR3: CSAVTGGAFHYGYTF

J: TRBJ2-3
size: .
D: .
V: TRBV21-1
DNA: TGTGCCAGGGAGACAAAACATAGCACAGATACGCAGTATTTT
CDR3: CARETKHSTDTQYF

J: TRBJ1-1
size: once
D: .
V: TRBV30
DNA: TGTGCCTGGGGGGAGGCAGGGCGCGCACCGAGCACTGAAGCTTTCTTT
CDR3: CAWGEAGRAPSTEAFF

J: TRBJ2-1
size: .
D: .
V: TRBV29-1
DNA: TGCAGCCTGGGGTATCACGGTGAGCAGTTCTTC
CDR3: CSLGYHGEQFF

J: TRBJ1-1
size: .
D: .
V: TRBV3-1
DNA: TGTGCCAGCAGTCCGGGACAAGAAGCTTTCTTT
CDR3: CASSPGQEAFF

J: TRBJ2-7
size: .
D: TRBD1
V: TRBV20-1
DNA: TGCAGTGCAGGGGACAGACCCTACGAGCAGTACTTC
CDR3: CSAGDRPYEQYF

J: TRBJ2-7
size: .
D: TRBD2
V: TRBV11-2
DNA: TGTGCCAGCAGCTTACCCCCCGGGGGGGAGCAGTACTTC
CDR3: CASSLPPGGEQYF

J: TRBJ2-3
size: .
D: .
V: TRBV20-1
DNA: TGCAGTGCCTCTCCCCCGGGACGAGCCACAGATACGCAGTATTTT
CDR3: CSASPPGRATDTQYF

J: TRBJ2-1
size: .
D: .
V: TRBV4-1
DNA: TGCGCCAGCAGCCAAGATGAGGACTACAATGAGCAGTTCTTC
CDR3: CASSQDEDYNEQFF

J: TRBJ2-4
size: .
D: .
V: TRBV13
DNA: TGTGCCAGCAGCCCCCCAGGGGACAAAAACATTCAGTACTTC
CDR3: CASSPPGDKNIQYF

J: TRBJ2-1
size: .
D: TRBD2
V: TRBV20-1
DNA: TGCAGTGTTCTACCCCCTGGGACTAGGCAGTTCTTC
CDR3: CSVLPPGTRQFF

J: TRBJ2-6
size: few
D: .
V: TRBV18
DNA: TGTGCCAGCTCACCACGCAGTTCTGGGGCCAACGTCCTGACTTTC
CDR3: CASSPRSSGANVLTF

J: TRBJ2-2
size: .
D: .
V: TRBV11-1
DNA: TGTGCCAGCAGCTTAGACGGGGCGGACACCGGGGAGCTGTTTTTT
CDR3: CASSLDGADTGELFF

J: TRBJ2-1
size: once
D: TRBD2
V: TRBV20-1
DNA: TGCAGTGCTAGAGATAGGAGGTTGGGACTAGCGAATGAGCAGTTCTTC
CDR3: CSARDRRLGLANEQFF

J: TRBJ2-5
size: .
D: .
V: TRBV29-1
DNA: TGCAGCGTTGACCCCTTCGCGGGCGGAGAAGAGACCCAGTACTTC
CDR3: CSVDPFAGGEETQYF

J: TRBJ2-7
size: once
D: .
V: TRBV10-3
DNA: TGTGCCATCAGTGAGTCGTCACCGGACGAGCAGTACTTC
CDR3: CAISESSPDEQYF

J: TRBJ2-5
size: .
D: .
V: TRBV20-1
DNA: TGCAGTGCCATCGGGACTCTAAGAGAGACCCAGTACTTC
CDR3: CSAIGTLRETQYF

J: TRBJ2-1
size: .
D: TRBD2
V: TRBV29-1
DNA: TGCAGCGTCCCTAGCGGGGGGGCCGACAATGAGCAGTTCTTC
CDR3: CSVPSGGADNEQFF

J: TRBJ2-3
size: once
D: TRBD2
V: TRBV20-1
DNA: TGCAGTGCTAGAGTGTCTAGCGGGGAGGGGCAGTATTTT
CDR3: CSARVSSGEGQYF

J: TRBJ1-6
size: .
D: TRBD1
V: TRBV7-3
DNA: TGTGCCAGCAGCCTTCATACAGGGGCTTCACCCCTCCACTTT
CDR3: CASSLHTGASPLHF

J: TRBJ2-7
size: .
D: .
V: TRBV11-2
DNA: TGTGCCAGCAGCTTAAGTCCCCAAACCTACGAGCAGTACTTC
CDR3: CASSLSPQTYEQYF

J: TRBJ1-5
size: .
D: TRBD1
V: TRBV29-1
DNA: TGCAGCGTTTCGGGACAGGGGGTCGGACAGCCCCAGCATTTT
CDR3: CSVSGQGVGQPQHF